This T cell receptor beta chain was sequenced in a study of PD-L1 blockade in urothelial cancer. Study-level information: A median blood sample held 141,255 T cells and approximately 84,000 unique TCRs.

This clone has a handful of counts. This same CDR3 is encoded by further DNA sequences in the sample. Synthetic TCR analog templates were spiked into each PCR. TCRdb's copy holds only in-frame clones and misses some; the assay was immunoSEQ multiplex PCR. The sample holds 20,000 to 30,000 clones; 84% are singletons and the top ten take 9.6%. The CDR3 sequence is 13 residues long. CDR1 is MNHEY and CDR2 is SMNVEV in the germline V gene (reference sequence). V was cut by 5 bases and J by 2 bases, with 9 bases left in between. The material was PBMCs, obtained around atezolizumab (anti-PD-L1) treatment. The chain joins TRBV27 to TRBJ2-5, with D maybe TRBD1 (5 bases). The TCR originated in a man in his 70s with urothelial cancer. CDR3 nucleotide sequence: TGTGCCAGCAGTGAAGACAGTCAAGAGACCCAGTACTTC. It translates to CASSEDSQETQYF.